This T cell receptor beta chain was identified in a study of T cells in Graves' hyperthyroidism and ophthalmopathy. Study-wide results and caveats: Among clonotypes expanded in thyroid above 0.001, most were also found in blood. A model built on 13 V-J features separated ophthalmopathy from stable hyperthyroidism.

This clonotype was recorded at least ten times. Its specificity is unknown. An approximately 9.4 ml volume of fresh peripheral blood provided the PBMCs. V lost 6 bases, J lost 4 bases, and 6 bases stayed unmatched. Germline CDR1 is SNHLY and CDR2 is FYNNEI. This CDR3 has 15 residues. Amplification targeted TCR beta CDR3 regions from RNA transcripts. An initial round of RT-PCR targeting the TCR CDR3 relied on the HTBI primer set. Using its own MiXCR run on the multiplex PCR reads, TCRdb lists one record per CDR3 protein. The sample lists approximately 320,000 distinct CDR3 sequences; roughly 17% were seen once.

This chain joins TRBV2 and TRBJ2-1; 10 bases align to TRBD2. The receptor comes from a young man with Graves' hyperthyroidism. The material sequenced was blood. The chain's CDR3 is CASRSGTSAYNEQFF. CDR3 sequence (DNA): TGTGCCAGCAGATCCGGGACTAGCGCGTACAATGAGCAGTTCTTC. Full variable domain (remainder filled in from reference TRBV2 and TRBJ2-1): EPEVTQTPSHQVTQMGQEVILRCVPISNHLYFYWYRQILGQKVEFLVSFYNNEISEKSEIFDDQFSVERPDGSNFTLKIRSTKLEDSAMYFCASRSGTSAYNEQFFGPGTRLTVL.